A selection of T cell receptor beta chains follows, all from one sample in a study of T cell responses to AZD1222 COVID-19 vaccine. Repertoires were generated with immunoSEQ multiplex PCR, while TCRdb's copy carries only in-frame clones and drops some. The sample lists about 150,000 clones, more than 85% occurring once. Sequences were derived from peripheral blood, sampled 28 days after the second AZD1222 dose. Receptor source: an adult who received the AZD1222 COVID-19 vaccine. CDR3s include the opening cysteine and the closing phenylalanine or tryptophan. A D gene is named only where the DNA matches it firmly. Expanded clones are given a class, and other clones once, few, many or no size at all.

D	size	V	J	DNA	CDR3
.	few	TRBV19	TRBJ2-7	TGTGCCAGTAGTATAGAACGTTCGAGCGGAGTGATCTACGAGCAGTACTTC	CASSIERSSGVIYEQYF
.	.	TRBV19	TRBJ2-3	TGTGCCAGTAGTATAGATAGGACAGATACGCAGTATTTT	CASSIDRTDTQYF
TRBD1	few	TRBV4-1	TRBJ2-7	TGCGCCAGCAGCCAAGCGCAGGACAGGGGAACCTCGGGGGAGCAGTACTTC	CASSQAQDRGTSGEQYF
.	.	TRBV6-2/TRBV6-3	TRBJ1-5	TGTGCCAGCAGTTACCCCAGGGGCCAGCCCCAGCATTTT	CASSYPRGQPQHF
.	.	TRBV11-3	TRBJ2-1	TGTGCCAGCAGCTTAGGGGGAGTGAGCTCCTACAATGAGCAGTTCTTC	CASSLGGVSSYNEQFF
.	.	TRBV5-4	TRBJ1-6	TGTGCCAGCAGCTTCGGGACGGACTATAATTCACCCCTCCACTTT	CASSFGTDYNSPLHF
.	few	TRBV6-5	TRBJ1-1	TGTGCCAGCAGCCGGAGCCATACTAACACTGAAGCTTTCTTT	CASSRSHTNTEAFF
.	.	TRBV4-1	TRBJ2-2	TGCGCCAGCAGCCAAGATCCAACCCGGGAGCTGTTTTTT	CASSQDPTRELFF
TRBD1	.	TRBV4-1	TRBJ2-7	TGCGCCAGCAGCCTACAGGGGGCTCGGGACGAGCAGTACTTC	CASSLQGARDEQYF
.	.	TRBV28	TRBJ1-2	TGTGCCAGCAGCGGTTGGCTGGACAGAGGTGGCTACACCTTC	CASSGWLDRGGYTF
.	.	TRBV11-2	TRBJ2-2	TGTGCCAGCAGCTTTTTGGCAGGGTCCACATCCGGGGAGCTGTTTTTT	CASSFLAGSTSGELFF
.	.	TRBV30	TRBJ2-3	TGTGCCTGGGACACAGAGGCCTCTGTCCCCGAGTATTTT	CAWDTEASVPEYF
TRBD1	.	TRBV28	TRBJ2-2	TGTGCCAGCAGTTCGGACAGGGAGGACACCGGGGAGCTGTTTTTT	CASSSDREDTGELFF
.	once	TRBV13	TRBJ2-7	TGTGCCAGCAGCTTAGGTCTAGGGAAAGGGTACGAGCAGTACTTC	CASSLGLGKGYEQYF
.	.	TRBV7-9	TRBJ1-2	TGTGCCAGCAGCTTAGACAGGGACGGTGGCTACACCTTC	CASSLDRDGGYTF
TRBD1	.	TRBV28	TRBJ1-1	TGTGCCAGCACCGCAGACAGGGCTGCTTTCTTT	CASTADRAAFF
.	.	TRBV7-9	TRBJ2-3	TGTGCCAGCAGCCCTCTCCCAGATACGCAGTATTTT	CASSPLPDTQYF
.	.	TRBV6-5	TRBJ1-2	TGTGCCAGCAGTTACTCGAAGGGAGGCGGTGGCTACACCTTC	CASSYSKGGGGYTF
.	.	TRBV2	TRBJ2-7	TGTGCCAGCAGTGATCGAGTGGGAACCTACGAGCAGTACTTC	CASSDRVGTYEQYF
TRBD1	.	TRBV28	TRBJ2-7	TGTGCCAGGGTCCCGGGACAGGGGGCTTACGAGCAGTACTTC	CARVPGQGAYEQYF
.	.	TRBV19	TRBJ2-7	TGTGCCAGTAGTGCCGCGGGGACGGGGGCCGGCTTAGAGCAGTACTTC	CASSAAGTGAGLEQYF
.	.	TRBV14	TRBJ1-2	TGTGCCAGCAGCCTTGGACGGGACTATGGCTACACCTTC	CASSLGRDYGYTF
.	.	TRBV10-1	TRBJ1-1	TGCGCCAGCAGTGACCAACGGAACACTGAAGCTTTCTTT	CASSDQRNTEAFF
TRBD1	few	TRBV5-3	TRBJ2-7	TGTGCCAGAAGCACCTGGGACAGGCCCTATACCTACGAGCAGTACTTC	CARSTWDRPYTYEQYF
TRBD2	few	TRBV7-3	TRBJ2-3	TGTGCCAGCAGCTTAATGCCAAGACTAGCGGGAGTCGGAGATACGCAGTATTTT	CASSLMPRLAGVGDTQYF